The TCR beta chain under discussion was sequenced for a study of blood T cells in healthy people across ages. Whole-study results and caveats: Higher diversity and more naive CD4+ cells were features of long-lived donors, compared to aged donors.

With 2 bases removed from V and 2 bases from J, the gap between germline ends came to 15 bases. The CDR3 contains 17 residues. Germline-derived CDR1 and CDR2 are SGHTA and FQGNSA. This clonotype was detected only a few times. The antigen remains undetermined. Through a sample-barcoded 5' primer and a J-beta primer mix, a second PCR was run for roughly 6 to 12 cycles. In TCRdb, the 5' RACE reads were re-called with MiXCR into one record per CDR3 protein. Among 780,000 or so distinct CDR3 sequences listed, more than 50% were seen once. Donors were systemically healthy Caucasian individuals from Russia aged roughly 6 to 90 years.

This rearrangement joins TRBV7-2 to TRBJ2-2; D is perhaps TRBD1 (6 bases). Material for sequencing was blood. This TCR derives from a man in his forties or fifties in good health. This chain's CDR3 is CASSLKLGGLNTGELFF. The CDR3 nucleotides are TGTGCCAGCAGCTTAAAGTTAGGGGGTTTAAACACCGGGGAGCTGTTTTTT.